The clone carrying this T cell receptor (beta chain) was recorded many times. Its specificity is not known. These data originate in a study of neurological immune-mediated disorders. The study's findings and limits: Repertoires from 18 of 34 multiple sclerosis patients grouped phylogenetically into a related-CDR3 cluster, suggesting a possible signature. None of the CDR3 amino acid sequences in expanded clones turned up in more than one subject, which points to private repertoires in all groups. HTLV-1-associated myelopathy displayed the greatest TCR clonal expansion, and multiple sclerosis exhibited the smallest, lower than that of healthy controls.

Each CDR3 protein is one row after TCRdb ran MiXCR on the 5' RACE reads. The sample lists over 60,000 distinct CDR3 sequences; 4.5% to 6.5% were seen once. The germline gives CDR1 DFQATT, CDR2 SNEGSKA (reference sequence). This CDR3 is 15 amino acids long. V lost 0 bases and J lost 1, with 12 bases in between. This sequence joins TRBV20-1 and TRBJ1-1; no reliable D call. Sample: PBMCs. This receptor was identified in a woman in her 30s with multiple sclerosis. The CDR3, as DNA: TGCAGTGCTAGAGAACGGACTCGCTGGAACACTGAAGCTTTCTTT. It translates to CSARERTRWNTEAFF.